Below, 24 T cell receptor beta chains from the same sample are listed, as sequenced in a study of T cell clonotyping in hematopoietic cell transplantation. The method was immunoSEQ multiplex PCR; TCRdb's version includes in-frame clones alone and lacks a portion of them. Here the sample spans approximately 10,000 clones, 85% to 95% being singletons. Specimen: peripheral blood mononuclear cells. Receptors originate from a woman in her fifties or sixties in good health. Some clones in this sample may be carry-over from other donors' samples.

Here the CDR3 reads CSGDTTRGYTF. Here the CDR3 DNA reads TGCAGCGGGGATACTACGAGGGGCTACACCTTC. The chain uses TRBV29-1 and TRBJ1-2; D unresolved. Trimming stripped 7 bases from V and 8 bases from J, with 14 bases between. CDR1 SQVTM and CDR2 ANQGSEA come from the germline V gene. The CDR3 length is 11 residues. The whole variable domain, filled in from reference TRBV29-1 and TRBJ1-2, reads SAVISQKPSRDICQRGTSLTIQCQVDSQVTMMFWYRQQPGQSLTLIATANQGSEATYESGFVIDKFPISRPNLTFSTLTVSNMSPEDSSIYLCSGDTTRGYTFGSGTRLTVV.

The rearrangement uses TRBV5-6 and TRBJ1-5, with D possibly matching TRBD1 (5 bases). This CDR3 contains 15 residues. Trimming took off 0 bases at V and 5 bases at J, with 12 bases between the two ends. Germline CDR1 and CDR2: SGHDT and YYEEEE. The CDR3 DNA reads TGTGCCAGCAGCTTGGGGGGCCGGGGCGATCAGCCCCAGCATTTT. This gives the protein CASSLGGRGDQPQHF.

This clone was seen once. This chain uses TRBV5-1 with TRBJ1-6; D is possibly TRBD1 (5 bases). CDR3 length: 21 amino acids. Germline-derived CDR1 and CDR2 are SGHRS and YFSETQ. The V and J ends lost 4 bases and 0 bases respectively, with 26 bases between them. This CDR3 is CASSRETQGRGASSYNSPLHF. The CDR3 region has the DNA TGCGCCAGCAGCCGCGAGACTCAGGGACGAGGCGCTAGCTCCTATAATTCACCCCTCCACTTT.

The chain is built from TRBV5-8 and TRBJ2-2; perhaps TRBD2 as D (6 bases). The CDR3 extends over 16 amino acids. Trimming removed 1 base from V and 4 bases from J, with 14 bases in between. Per germline, CDR1 SGHTS and CDR2 YDEGEE. CDR3 residues: CASSLHIAGLTGELFF. In DNA, the CDR3 is TGTGCCAGCAGCTTGCATATCGCGGGGCTCACCGGGGAGCTGTTTTTT.

The chain couples TRBV7-8 to TRBJ2-5; no firm D call. CDR3 size: 13 residues. V was cut by 1 base and J by 2 bases, with 5 bases left in between. CDR1 is SGHVS and CDR2 is FQNEAQ in the germline V gene. The CDR3: CASSLGRQETQYF. The CDR3 DNA reads TGTGCCAGCAGCTTAGGTCGTCAAGAGACCCAGTACTTC.

V and J are TRBV4-1 and TRBJ1-1, with TRBD1 matching 9 bases. The V segment lost 4 bases and the J segment 3 bases; nucleotides outside the gene matches: 12. The CDR3 has 17 residues. Germline CDR1 MGHRA, CDR2 YSYEKL. DNA of the CDR3: TGCGCCAGCAGCCTTGCCCCTTGGGGACAGGGATACACTGAAGCTTTCTTT. Translation gives CASSLAPWGQGYTEAFF.

This clone occurred once. The V gene is TRBV19, the J gene TRBJ1-1; 8 bases are shared with TRBD1. The CDR3 has 13 residues. The V and J ends lost 3 bases and 8 bases, in that order; junction bases with no gene match: 5. Germline CDR1 LNHDA, CDR2 SQIVND (reference sequence). In DNA, the CDR3 is TGTGCCAGTAGTATTAGGGACAGGACCGAAGCTTTCTTT. Translating gives CASSIRDRTEAFF.

This chain connects TRBV4-1 to TRBJ1-3; 7 bases agree with TRBD1. V shed 2 bases, J shed 0 bases, and the junction held 4 bases outside the gene matches. The CDR3 is made up of 16 amino acids. Germline V gives CDR1 MGHRA, CDR2 YSYEKL. Here the CDR3 reads CASSQSGQISGNTIYF. CDR3 coding DNA: TGCGCCAGCAGCCAATCGGGACAGATCTCTGGAAACACCATATATTTT.

The chain uses TRBV6-6 and TRBJ1-2; possible D gene TRBD1, 6 bases. Per the germline V gene, CDR1 is MNHNY and CDR2 is SVGAGI (reference sequence). The CDR3 is 14 residues long. Trimming removed 2 bases from V and 2 bases from J, with 9 bases in between. Here the CDR3 DNA reads TGTGCCAGCAGTTACCTCGGACAGAACTATGGCTACACCTTC. Its translation is CASSYLGQNYGYTF.

The chain employs TRBV12-5 and TRBJ1-1, with 7 nucleotides matching TRBD1. After removal of 0 bases from V and 0 bases from J, the junction contained 4 bases not matched to a gene. The CDR3 length is 16 residues. Germline V lookup: CDR1 LGHNT, CDR2 FRNRAP. CDR3 bases: TGTGCTAGTGGTTTGGTACCCGGGACAGTGAACACTGAAGCTTTCTTT. This sequence encodes CASGLVPGTVNTEAFF.

The rearrangement joins TRBV29-1 to TRBJ1-2, with 12 positions matching TRBD1. The CDR3 consists of 14 residues. CDR1 and CDR2 (germline): SQVTM, ANQGSEA. Losses at the gene ends were 6 bases for V and 5 bases for J; bases not matched to a gene: 7. CDR3 sequence (DNA): TGCAGCGTGGATCTGGGACAGGGGGCATATGGCTACACCTTC. This encodes CSVDLGQGAYGYTF.

This chain links TRBV7-2 with TRBJ1-4; 9 bases agree with TRBD1. This CDR3 is built from 16 residues. V was pared by 1 base and J by 8 bases, with 8 bases of the junction left unmatched. Per germline, CDR1 SGHTA and CDR2 FQGNSA. The DNA of the CDR3 is TGTGCCAGCAGCTTAGTTCCGGGACAGGGAGGAGAAAAACTGTTTTTT. Translation gives CASSLVPGQGGEKLFF. Based on the CDR3 plus reference TRBV7-2 and TRBJ1-4, the full variable domain is GAGVSQSPSNKVTEKGKDVELRCDPISGHTALYWYRQSLGQGLEFLIYFQGNSAPDKSGLPSDRFSAERTGGSVSTLTIQRTQQEDSAVYLCASSLVPGQGGEKLFFGSGTQLSVL.

The CDR3 here is CAISAQLIAGRSSYEQYF. The CDR3 DNA sequence: TGTGCCATCAGTGCTCAGTTAATCGCGGGGCGAAGCTCCTACGAGCAGTACTTC. J is TRBJ2-7 and V is TRBV10-3, with D possibly being TRBD2 (6 bases). Trimming left V 4 bases short and J 0 bases short, with 22 bases between. Germline CDR1 ENHRY, CDR2 SYGVKD. The CDR3 runs to 18 residues.

The chain employs TRBV6-4 and TRBJ2-1, with D perhaps matching TRBD1 (6 bases). The germline V gene encodes CDR1 MRHNA and CDR2 SNTAGT. CDR3 length: 15 amino acids. V shed 2 bases and J shed 4 bases, with 12 bases lying between them. This CDR3 is CASSDMGQGYNEQFF. CDR3 DNA: TGTGCCAGCAGTGACATGGGCCAGGGGTACAATGAGCAGTTCTTC.

The rearrangement links TRBV11-2 to TRBJ2-5, with D possibly matching TRBD1 (5 bases). V was trimmed by 5 bases and J by 2 bases, leaving 12 bases between them. Per the germline V gene, CDR1 is SGHAT and CDR2 is FQNNGV. The CDR3 extends over 14 amino acids. The CDR3 reads CASSLRQRQETQYF. CDR3 DNA sequence: TGTGCCAGCAGCCTACGACAGAGACAAGAGACCCAGTACTTC.

The J gene is TRBJ2-7, the V gene TRBV5-1; 7 bases fit TRBD1. The germline V gene has CDR1 SGHRS and CDR2 YFSETQ. J lost 5 bases, V lost 1 base, and 9 bases had no gene match. The CDR3 extends over 15 amino acids. CDR3 DNA sequence: TGCGCCAGCAGCTTGTCAGGGCAGGGGGTCGACGAGCAGTACTTC. Its translation: CASSLSGQGVDEQYF.

This clone was detected a few times. The chain employs TRBV30 and TRBJ2-3; D possibly matches TRBD1 or TRBD2 (6 bases each). This CDR3 region has 16 residues. Germline CDR1 is GTSNPN and CDR2 is SVGIG (reference sequence). Trimming left V 5 bases short and J 1 base short, with 19 bases between. The CDR3 DNA follows: TGTGCCTGGTCAAGGGGGGCCTACATGGGCACAGATACGCAGTATTTT. The encoded protein is CAWSRGAYMGTDTQYF.

V gene TRBV4-3 combines with J gene TRBJ2-7; TRBD2 matches 8 bases. The CDR3 has 16 amino acids. Germline V lookup: CDR1 LGHNA, CDR2 YSLEER. Trimming removed 1 base from V and 6 bases from J; junction bases left unmatched: 11. In nucleotides, the CDR3 is TGCGCCAGCAGCCAAGGAACAGCGGGGGTCGTGGGCGAGCAGTACTTC. It is translated as CASSQGTAGVVGEQYF.

For this clone: The junction departs from the called germline gene at one end, perhaps through a read error. The chain links TRBV5-8 to TRBJ1-2; the D gene is possibly TRBD1 (5 bases). The CDR3 totals 14 residues. The V gene's germline CDR1 is SGHTS and CDR2 YDEGEE. CDR3 in DNA: TGTGCCAGCAACTTGCAGGGAAGGACGGGCGGCTACACCTTC. Translating gives CASNLQGRTGGYTF.

This chain links TRBV5-6 with TRBJ1-6; 7 bases align to TRBD1. V was pared by 5 bases and J by 2 bases, with 4 bases of the junction left unmatched. The germline V gene encodes CDR1 SGHDT and CDR2 YYEEEE. The CDR3 runs to 15 residues. This CDR3 is CASRRQGTYNSPLHF. The CDR3 DNA follows: TGTGCCAGCAGACGACAGGGAACCTATAATTCACCCCTCCACTTT.

The chain recombines TRBV2 with TRBJ1-1; 9 bases map to TRBD1. After removal of 4 bases from V and 5 bases from J, the junction contained 2 bases not matched to a gene. There are 13 residues in the CDR3. Germline values: CDR1 SNHLY, CDR2 FYNNEI. The CDR3 loop reads CASSADRGTEAFF. The CDR3 DNA sequence: TGTGCCAGCAGTGCGGACAGGGGAACTGAAGCTTTCTTT. Based on the CDR3 plus reference TRBV2 and TRBJ1-1, the full variable domain is EPEVTQTPSHQVTQMGQEVILRCVPISNHLYFYWYRQILGQKVEFLVSFYNNEISEKSEIFDDQFSVERPDGSNFTLKIRSTKLEDSAMYFCASSADRGTEAFFGQGTRLTVV.

The chain is built from TRBV7-3 and TRBJ2-3; 13 bases are shared with TRBD2. V lost 3 bases to trimming and J lost 2 bases; unmatched junction nucleotides: 2. The germline gives CDR1 SGHTA, CDR2 FQGTGA. CDR3 size: 16 residues. The CDR3 DNA reads TGTGCCAGCAGCTTCGGACTAGCGGGAGTCACAGATACGCAGTATTTT. Translating gives CASSFGLAGVTDTQYF.

This chain links TRBV2 with TRBJ2-3, with D unclear. The CDR3 totals 14 residues. Germline lookup yields CDR1 SNHLY and CDR2 FYNNEI. V lost 6 bases and J 3 bases, leaving 13 bases between the germline ends. CDR3 sequence: CASSSSWLTDTQYF. In nucleotides, the CDR3 is TGTGCCAGCAGCAGTTCGTGGCTAACAGATACGCAGTATTTT.

This chain joins TRBV6-1 and TRBJ2-2; possibly TRBD1 for D (6 bases). From germline, CDR1 is MNHNS and CDR2 SASEGT. V was pared by 6 bases and J by 7 bases, with 12 bases between. This CDR3 is 13 amino acids long. The CDR3 spells CASRIHRDGELFF. The CDR3 nucleotides are TGTGCCAGCAGGATCCACAGGGACGGGGAGCTGTTTTTT.